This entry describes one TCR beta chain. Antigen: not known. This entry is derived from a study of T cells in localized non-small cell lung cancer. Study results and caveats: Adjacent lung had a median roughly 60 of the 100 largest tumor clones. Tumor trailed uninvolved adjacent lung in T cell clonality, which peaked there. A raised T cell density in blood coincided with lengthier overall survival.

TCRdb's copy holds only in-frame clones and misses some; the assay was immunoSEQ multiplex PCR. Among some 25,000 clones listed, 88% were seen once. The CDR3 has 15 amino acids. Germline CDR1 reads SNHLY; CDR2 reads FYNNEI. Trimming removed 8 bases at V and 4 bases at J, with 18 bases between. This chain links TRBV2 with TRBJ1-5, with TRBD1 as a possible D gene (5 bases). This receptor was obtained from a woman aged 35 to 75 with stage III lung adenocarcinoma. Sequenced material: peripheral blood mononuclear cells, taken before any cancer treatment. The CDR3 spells CASASHGAPNQPQHF. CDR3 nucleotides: TGTGCCAGCGCCTCTCACGGGGCCCCGAATCAGCCCCAGCATTTT.